A selection of T cell receptor beta chains follows, all from one sample in a study of radiotherapy plus CTLA-4 blockade in lung cancer. Measured with immunoSEQ multiplex PCR; TCRdb has only the in-frame clones, and not every one. The sample holds around 44,000 clones; 65% to 90% are singletons and the top ten take over 15%. This material consisted of peripheral blood, taken from a patient treated with radiotherapy plus ipilimumab. The receptors were sampled from a human donor with non-small cell lung cancer that progressed on radiotherapy plus ipilimumab. Some clones in this sample may be carry-over from other donors' samples. CDR3s include the opening cysteine and the closing phenylalanine or tryptophan. A D gene is named only where the DNA matches it firmly. Clone size appears in some rows only: once, few, many, or a class for an expanded clone.

j_gene	v_gene	abundance	d_gene	CDR3nt	CDR3aa
TRBJ2-7	TRBV4-1	once	TRBD2	TGCGCCAGCAGCCTAACCCCCAGCCTAGCGGGAGCCGAGCAGTACTTC	CASSLTPSLAGAEQYF
TRBJ2-7	TRBV11-1	-	TRBD2	TGTGCCAGCAGCTCCCCCCTCAGCGGGGCGGGCTACGAGCAGTACTTC	CASSSPLSGAGYEQYF
TRBJ1-1	TRBV18	-	TRBD1	TGTGCCAGCTCACAGACAGGGGGCGGCACTGAAGCTTTCTTT	CASSQTGGGTEAFF
TRBJ2-2	TRBV9	-	-	TGTGCCAGCAGCGCAGGCGTGAGGGAGCTGTTTTTT	CASSAGVRELFF
TRBJ1-2	TRBV10-3	once	-	TGTGCCATCAGTGAGAACCGCGGTACCCCCTATGGCTACACCTTC	CAISENRGTPYGYTF
TRBJ2-4	TRBV7-2	-	TRBD2	TGTGCCAGCAGCTTAATGTTAGCGGGAGAGTACATTCAGTACTTC	CASSLMLAGEYIQYF
TRBJ2-7	TRBV4-1	-	-	TGCGCCAGCAGCGAGGGTTACGAGCAGTACTTC	CASSEGYEQYF
TRBJ1-1	TRBV5-6	-	-	TGTGCCAGCAGCTTGTGGCAGGCGAACACTGAAGCTTTCTTT	CASSLWQANTEAFF
TRBJ2-3	TRBV13	once	TRBD2	TGTGCCAGCAGCTTCGAGGGAGGGGCGACAGATACGCAGTATTTT	CASSFEGGATDTQYF
TRBJ2-1	TRBV19	few	TRBD2	TGTGCCAGTAGTATAGCGGCGGGAGCTTACAATGAGCAGTTCTTC	CASSIAAGAYNEQFF
TRBJ2-3	TRBV6-4	-	TRBD2	TGTGCCAGCAGTGACACTAGCGGCACAGATACGCAGTATTTT	CASSDTSGTDTQYF
TRBJ2-7	TRBV9	-	-	TGTGCCAGCAGCCCAGGGACATTCGCCTACGAGCAGTACTTC	CASSPGTFAYEQYF
TRBJ2-4	TRBV7-9	-	-	TGTGCCAGCAGCTTAGAGGGGCGCAAGTACTTC	CASSLEGRKYF
TRBJ2-1	TRBV6-5	-	-	TGTGCCTCAGGGGAAGGGCGGGTCGGGGAGCAGTTCTTC	CASGEGRVGEQFF
TRBJ2-7	TRBV7-2	-	TRBD1	TGTGCCAGCACCTTGACAGGGGGCGCGGGGGAGCAGTACTTC	CASTLTGGAGEQYF
TRBJ2-4	TRBV27	-	-	TGTGCCAGCAGTTTTGCGGGAACCAAAAACATTCAGTACTTC	CASSFAGTKNIQYF
TRBJ1-1	TRBV10-1	-	-	TGCGCCAGCAGTGAGGGGGGGGCTGGGGACACTGAAGCTTTCTTT	CASSEGGAGDTEAFF
TRBJ1-2	TRBV4-2	-	TRBD1	TGTGCCAGCAGCCAAGTCGGACAGGTTCACTATGGCTACACCTTC	CASSQVGQVHYGYTF
TRBJ1-2	TRBV25-1	-	TRBD1	TGTGCCAGCAGTGGGACAGGGGACCTTGGCTATGGCTACACCTTC	CASSGTGDLGYGYTF
TRBJ2-7	TRBV7-2	-	-	TGTGCCAGCAGCTTAGACTTTGACTACGTATACGAGCAGTACTTC	CASSLDFDYVYEQYF
TRBJ2-7	TRBV19	-	TRBD2	TGTGCCAGTAGTCAACAGACTAGCGGGAGCTACGAGCAGTACTTC	CASSQQTSGSYEQYF
TRBJ1-5	TRBV19	-	-	TGTGCCAGTGCTTTATACAGGGATCCCCTAAATTATCAGCCCCAGCATTTT	CASALYRDPLNYQPQHF
TRBJ2-7	TRBV4-1	medium-sized	TRBD2	TGCGCCAGCAGCCCAACCTTGGCGGGAGTTTGGTACGAGCAGTACTTC	CASSPTLAGVWYEQYF
TRBJ2-3	TRBV25-1	-	TRBD2	TGTGCCAGCAGTGAGGGACTAGCGGGAGGGCCACAAGATACGCAGTATTTT	CASSEGLAGGPQDTQYF
TRBJ1-3	TRBV5-5	-	TRBD1	TGTGCCAGCAGCCCAGGACAGGGGACGTTCGGGAACACCATATATTTT	CASSPGQGTFGNTIYF
TRBJ2-3	TRBV4-2	-	TRBD2	TGTGCCAGCAGCCAAGATGGACCAGCGGGGGGGGCAGATACGCAGTATTTT	CASSQDGPAGGADTQYF
TRBJ2-1	TRBV14	-	TRBD2	TGTGCCAGCGGGCGAGCGGGGGGCGGGAATGAGCAGTTCTTC	CASGRAGGGNEQFF
TRBJ1-2	TRBV19	-	-	TGTGCCAGTAGTACAAATTCAGGGCGCTATGGCTACACCTTC	CASSTNSGRYGYTF
TRBJ2-1	TRBV19	few	-	TGTGCCAGTAGTATAGACCTCTGGCGGACCTACAATGAGCAGTTCTTC	CASSIDLWRTYNEQFF
TRBJ2-7	TRBV29-1	-	TRBD2	TGCAGCGTTGAAGATCCGGGACTAGCGGGAGGGCCGGGGTACGAGCAGTACTTC	CSVEDPGLAGGPGYEQYF
TRBJ1-4	TRBV19	-	-	TGTGCCAGTCATCGCACCAGTCTCAATGAAAAACTGTTTTTT	CASHRTSLNEKLFF
TRBJ2-7	TRBV5-1	-	-	TGCGCCAGCAGCTTGAGTCCGGACAGCTACGAGCAGTACTTC	CASSLSPDSYEQYF
TRBJ2-2	TRBV5-1	-	TRBD2	TGCGCCAGCAGTGGAGGTAGCGGGGCGACAACCGGGGAGCTGTTTTTT	CASSGGSGATTGELFF
TRBJ2-5	TRBV29-1	-	-	TGCAGCGTGGCGACACTCCAAGAGACCCAGTACTTC	CSVATLQETQYF
TRBJ2-1	TRBV4-1	-	TRBD1	TGCGCCAGCAGCCAGCGATACGGACACAGGGGGGATAACAATGAGCAGTTCTTC	CASSQRYGHRGDNNEQFF
TRBJ2-1	TRBV19	-	-	TGTGCCAGTAGTAGCCGGGGTAAGAATGAGCAGTTCTTC	CASSSRGKNEQFF
TRBJ1-2	TRBV2	-	-	TGTGCCAGCATGCTCTATCCGGGAGGGGGGACCTTC	CASMLYPGGGTF
TRBJ2-5	TRBV11-2	-	TRBD2	TGTGCCAGCAGCCGGACTAGCGGGAGGGGTGAGACCCAGTACTTC	CASSRTSGRGETQYF
TRBJ2-3	TRBV9	-	TRBD2	TGTGCCAGCAGAGGGACTAGTTGGGATACGCAGTATTTT	CASRGTSWDTQYF
TRBJ2-7	TRBV6-1	-	-	TGTGCCAGCAGTGAATCGGTTTCCTACGAGCAGTACTTC	CASSESVSYEQYF
TRBJ1-1	TRBV6-6	-	TRBD1	TGTGCCAGCATTACTGAGGACAGGGTTACTGAAGCTTTCTTT	CASITEDRVTEAFF
TRBJ2-7	TRBV29-1	-	-	TGCAGCGAAGGACAGAACTACGAGCAGTACTTC	CSEGQNYEQYF
TRBJ2-7	TRBV5-3	-	TRBD2	TGTGCCAGAAGCTTGGTGATCGGGACTAGCGGTAATTCCTACGAGCAGTACTTC	CARSLVIGTSGNSYEQYF